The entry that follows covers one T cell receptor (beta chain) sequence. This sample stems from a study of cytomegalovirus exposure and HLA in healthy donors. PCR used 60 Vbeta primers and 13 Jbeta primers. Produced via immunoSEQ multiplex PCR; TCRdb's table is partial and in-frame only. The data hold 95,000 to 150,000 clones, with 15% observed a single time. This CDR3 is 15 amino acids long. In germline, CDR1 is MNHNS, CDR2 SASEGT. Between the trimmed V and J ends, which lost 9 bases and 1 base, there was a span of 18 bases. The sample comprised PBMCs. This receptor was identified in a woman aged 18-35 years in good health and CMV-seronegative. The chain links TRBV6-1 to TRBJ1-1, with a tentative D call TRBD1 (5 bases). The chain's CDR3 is CASLAAGGANTEAFF. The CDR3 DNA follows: TGTGCCAGTTTAGCGGCGGGGGGAGCGAACACTGAAGCTTTCTTT.